These T cell receptor beta chains were read from a single sample in a study of T cells after yellow fever vaccination. TCRdb reprocessed the 5' RACE reads via MiXCR and lists one record per CDR3 protein. Of roughly 11,000 distinct CDR3 sequences listed, about 6% were seen once; the top ten hold roughly 0.9%. Sequencing was performed on PBMCs, either bulk or a sorted T-cell subset (CD4+, CD8+, memory, or dextramer-sorted; not recorded which), taken on the day of the yellow fever booster vaccination. The receptors were sampled from a man aged 25 to 40 who received the YFV17D yellow fever vaccine. The CDR3 runs from the conserved cysteine through the conserved F or W. The size of a clone is reported for some rows only, either as once, few or many, or as a class for expanded clones.

cdr3_length,v_call,clone_size,j_call,cdr3_aa
13,TRBV6-4,many,TRBJ1-1,CASSRTANTEAFF
12,TRBV2,medium-sized,TRBJ2-1,CASSGQGTEQFF
15,TRBV3-1,medium-sized,TRBJ2-3,CASSQAAIVTDTQYF
12,TRBV6-6,medium-sized,TRBJ2-1,CASSQDSNEQFF
14,TRBV6-1,many,TRBJ2-4,CATQRAGTENIQYF
13,TRBV20-1,many,TRBJ2-5,CSARGWTQETQYF
15,TRBV18,medium-sized,TRBJ2-1,CAIGRDSPSYNEQFF
12,TRBV3-1,many,TRBJ1-1,CASSQASTEAFF
14,TRBV9,many,TRBJ2-7,CASSVADSSYEQYF
13,TRBV12-3/TRBV12-4,medium-sized,TRBJ2-2,CASSLKVPGELFF
13,TRBV23-1,medium-sized,TRBJ1-5,CASSQDRNQPQHF
16,TRBV4-2,many,TRBJ2-1,CASSQEVDPRRNEQFF
15,TRBV6-1,many,TRBJ2-7,CASNDGGRASYEQYF
14,TRBV5-1,many,TRBJ2-5,CASSLASLGETQYF
15,TRBV3-1,many,TRBJ2-5,CASSQVLAAQETQYF
16,TRBV24-1,many,TRBJ2-5,CATSDLTSGREETQYF
13,TRBV24-1,many,TRBJ1-2,CATSDFGGYGYTF
17,TRBV5-1,medium-sized,TRBJ2-5,CASSLGASARTGETQYF
15,TRBV6-1,many,TRBJ2-7,CASSDGTTGSYEQYF
15,TRBV20-1,many,TRBJ2-6,CSASGVGSGANVLTF
13,TRBV9,many,TRBJ2-5,CASSPDPFGTQYF
15,TRBV6-5,medium-sized,TRBJ1-1,CASSYGPGRGSEAFF
13,TRBV28,many,TRBJ1-2,CASSSGQGFGYTF
17,TRBV5-1,many,TRBJ2-5,CASSLGRVGSFQETQYF
14,TRBV4-2,many,TRBJ2-3,CASSPLGSTDTQYF
13,TRBV21-1,many,TRBJ1-5,CASDTDIHQPQHF
15,TRBV9,medium-sized,TRBJ2-1,CASSPTSGSRNEQFF
15,TRBV7-3,many,TRBJ2-3,CASSPSVGDTDTQYF
14,TRBV5-1,many,TRBJ2-7,CASSLTGAGYEQYF
14,TRBV14,many,TRBJ2-2,CASSPVLNTGELFF
19,TRBV12-3/TRBV12-4,few,TRBJ2-2,CASCLWAKKQGAGTGELFF
14,TRBV4-2,many,TRBJ1-2,CASSHDRGLNGYTF
13,TRBV12-3/TRBV12-4,many,TRBJ1-1,CASNRDMNTEAFF
14,TRBV10-3,medium-sized,TRBJ2-1,CAHQPGTSTNEQFF
16,TRBV7-2,many,TRBJ2-1,CASSLEGTSGSNEQFF
12,TRBV12-3/TRBV12-4,medium-sized,TRBJ2-5,CASSLDRETQYF
17,TRBV14,medium-sized,TRBJ1-3,CASSQVPRRGSGNTIYF
12,TRBV20-1,medium-sized,TRBJ1-1,CSARVGNTEAFF
15,TRBV5-5,medium-sized,TRBJ2-1,CASSSSGNTYNEQFF
16,TRBV7-2,NA,TRBJ2-5,CASSLASTPRGETQYF